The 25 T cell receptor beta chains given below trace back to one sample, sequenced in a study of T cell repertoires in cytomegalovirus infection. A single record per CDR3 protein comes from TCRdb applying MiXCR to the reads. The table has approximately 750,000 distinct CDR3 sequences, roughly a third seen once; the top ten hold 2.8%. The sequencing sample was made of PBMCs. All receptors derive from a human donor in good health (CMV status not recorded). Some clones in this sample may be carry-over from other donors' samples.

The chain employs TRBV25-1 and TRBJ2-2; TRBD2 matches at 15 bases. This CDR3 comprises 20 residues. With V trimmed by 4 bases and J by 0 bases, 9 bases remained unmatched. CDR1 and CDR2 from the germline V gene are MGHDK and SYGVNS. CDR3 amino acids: CASSAILGLAGGTNTGELFF. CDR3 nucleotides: TGTGCCAGCAGTGCCATCCTTGGACTAGCGGGGGGGACGAACACCGGGGAGCTGTTTTTT.

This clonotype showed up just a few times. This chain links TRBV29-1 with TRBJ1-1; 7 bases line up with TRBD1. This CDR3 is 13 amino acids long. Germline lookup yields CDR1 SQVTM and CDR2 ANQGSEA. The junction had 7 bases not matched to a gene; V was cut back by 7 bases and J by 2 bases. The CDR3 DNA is TGCAGCGATTCCGGGACAGAAAACACTGAAGCTTTCTTT. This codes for CSDSGTENTEAFF.

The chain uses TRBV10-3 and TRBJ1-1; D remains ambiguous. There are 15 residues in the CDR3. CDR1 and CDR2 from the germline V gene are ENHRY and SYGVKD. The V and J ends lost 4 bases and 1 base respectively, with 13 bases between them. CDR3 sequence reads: CAISGRLIANTEAFF. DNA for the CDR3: TGTGCCATCAGTGGTAGGTTAATAGCGAACACTGAAGCTTTCTTT.

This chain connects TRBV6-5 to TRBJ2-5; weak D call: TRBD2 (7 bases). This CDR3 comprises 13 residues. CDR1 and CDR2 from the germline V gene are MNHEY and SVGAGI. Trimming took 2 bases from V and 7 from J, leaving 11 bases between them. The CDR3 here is CASSYQGGGTQYF. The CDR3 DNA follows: TGTGCCAGCAGTTACCAAGGGGGGGGGACCCAGTACTTC.

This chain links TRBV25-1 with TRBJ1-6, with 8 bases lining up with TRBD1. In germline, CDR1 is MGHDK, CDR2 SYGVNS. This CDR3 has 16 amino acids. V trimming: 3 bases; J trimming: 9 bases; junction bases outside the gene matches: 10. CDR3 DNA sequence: TGTGCCAGCAGTGAGTCCGGACAGGGTAGGGGTTCACCCCTCCACTTT. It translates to CASSESGQGRGSPLHF. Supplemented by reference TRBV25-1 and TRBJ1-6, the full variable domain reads EADIYQTPRYLVIGTGKKITLECSQTMGHDKMYWYQQDPGMELHLIHYSYGVNSTEKGDLSSESTVSRIRTEHFPLTLESARPSHTSQYLCASSESGQGRGSPLHFGNGTRLTVT.

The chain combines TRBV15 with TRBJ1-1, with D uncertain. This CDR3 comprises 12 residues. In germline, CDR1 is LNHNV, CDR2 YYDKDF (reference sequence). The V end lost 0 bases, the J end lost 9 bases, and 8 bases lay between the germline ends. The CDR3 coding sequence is TGTGCCACCAGCAGAGATCCCCAGAAAGCTTTCTTT. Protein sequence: CATSRDPQKAFF. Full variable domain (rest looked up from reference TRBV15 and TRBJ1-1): DAMVIQNPRYQVTQFGKPVTLSCSQTLNHNVMYWYQQKSSQAPKLLFHYYDKDFNNEADTPDNFQSRRPNTSFCFLDIRSPGLGDTAMYLCATSRDPQKAFFGQGTRLTVV.

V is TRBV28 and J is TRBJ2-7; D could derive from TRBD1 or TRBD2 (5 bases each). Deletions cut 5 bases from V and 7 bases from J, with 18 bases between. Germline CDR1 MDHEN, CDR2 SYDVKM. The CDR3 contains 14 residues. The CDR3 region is CASSIRDPRKEQYF. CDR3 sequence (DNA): TGTGCCAGCAGTATCCGGGACCCGAGGAAAGAGCAGTACTTC.

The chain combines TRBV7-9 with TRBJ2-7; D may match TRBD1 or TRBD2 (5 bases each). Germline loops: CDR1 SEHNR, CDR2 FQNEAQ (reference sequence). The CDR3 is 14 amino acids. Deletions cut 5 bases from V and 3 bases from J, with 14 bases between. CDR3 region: CASSQRDPLYEQYF. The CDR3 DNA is TGTGCCAGCAGCCAGAGGGACCCCCTCTACGAGCAGTACTTC. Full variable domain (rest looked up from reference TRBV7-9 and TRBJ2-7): DTGVSQNPRHKITKRGQNVTFRCDPISEHNRLYWYRQTLGQGPEFLTYFQNEAQLEKSRLLSDRFSAERPKGSFSTLEIQRTEQGDSAMYLCASSQRDPLYEQYFGPGTRLTVT.

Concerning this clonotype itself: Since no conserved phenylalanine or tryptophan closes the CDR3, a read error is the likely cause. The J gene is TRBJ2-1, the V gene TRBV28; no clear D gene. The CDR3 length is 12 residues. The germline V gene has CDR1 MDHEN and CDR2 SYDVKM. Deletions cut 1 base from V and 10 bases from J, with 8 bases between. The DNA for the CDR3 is TGTGCCAGCAGTTTATTTGTCCTAGAGCAGTTCTTA. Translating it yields CASSLFVLEQFL.

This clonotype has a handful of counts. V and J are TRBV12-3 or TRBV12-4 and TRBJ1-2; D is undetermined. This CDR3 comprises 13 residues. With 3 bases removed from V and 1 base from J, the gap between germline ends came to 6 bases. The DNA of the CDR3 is TGTGCCAGCAGTTTTCAGAATAACTATGGCTACACCTTC. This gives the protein CASSFQNNYGYTF.

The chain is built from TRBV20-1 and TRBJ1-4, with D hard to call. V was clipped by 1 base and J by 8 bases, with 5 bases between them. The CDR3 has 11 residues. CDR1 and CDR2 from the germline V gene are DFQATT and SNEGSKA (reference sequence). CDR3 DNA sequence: TGCAGTGCTAGAGGTCGGGAAAAACTGTTTTTT. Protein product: CSARGREKLFF.

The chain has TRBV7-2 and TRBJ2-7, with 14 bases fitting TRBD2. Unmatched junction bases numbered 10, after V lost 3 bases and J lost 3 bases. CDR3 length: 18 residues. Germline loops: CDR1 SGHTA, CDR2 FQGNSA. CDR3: CASSFDGTSGSWGYEQYF. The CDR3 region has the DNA TGTGCCAGCAGCTTCGACGGGACTAGCGGGAGTTGGGGCTACGAGCAGTACTTC.

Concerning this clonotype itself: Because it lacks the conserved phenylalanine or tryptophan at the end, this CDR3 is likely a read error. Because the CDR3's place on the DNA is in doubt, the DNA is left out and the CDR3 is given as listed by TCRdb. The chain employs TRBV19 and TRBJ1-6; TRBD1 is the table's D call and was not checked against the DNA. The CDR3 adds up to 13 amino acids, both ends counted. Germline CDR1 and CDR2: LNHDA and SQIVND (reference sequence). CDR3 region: CASSVNRGAPLHL.

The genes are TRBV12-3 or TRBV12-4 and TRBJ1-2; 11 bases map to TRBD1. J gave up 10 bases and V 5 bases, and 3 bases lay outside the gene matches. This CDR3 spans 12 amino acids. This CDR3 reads CASSRDRGIYTF. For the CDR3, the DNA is TGTGCCAGCAGTCGGGACAGGGGGATCTACACCTTC.

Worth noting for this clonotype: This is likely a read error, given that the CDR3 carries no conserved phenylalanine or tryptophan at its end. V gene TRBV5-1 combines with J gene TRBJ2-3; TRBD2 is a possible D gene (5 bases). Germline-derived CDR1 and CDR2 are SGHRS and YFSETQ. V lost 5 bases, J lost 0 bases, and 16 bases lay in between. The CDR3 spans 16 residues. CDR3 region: CASRYGLGISTDTQYL. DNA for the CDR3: TGCGCCAGCAGGTATGGACTTGGCATTAGCACAGATACGCAGTATTTA.

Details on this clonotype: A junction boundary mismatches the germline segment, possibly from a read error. The CDR3 coding sequence is TGTGCCAGCAGCCCCCGACTAGCGAGCACAGATACGCAGAATTTT. Translation gives CASSPRLASTDTQNF. This rearrangement joins TRBV7-2 to TRBJ2-3; 8 positions match TRBD2. The CDR3 loop spans 15 amino acids. CDR1 and CDR2 (germline): SGHTA, FQGNSA.

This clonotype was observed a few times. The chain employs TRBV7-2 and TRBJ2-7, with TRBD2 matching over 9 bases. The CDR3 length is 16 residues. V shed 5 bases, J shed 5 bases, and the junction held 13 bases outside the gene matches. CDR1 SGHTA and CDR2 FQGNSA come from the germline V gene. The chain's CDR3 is CASSPRFTSGRDEQYF. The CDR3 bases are TGTGCCAGCAGCCCCCGGTTCACTAGCGGGCGGGACGAGCAGTACTTC.

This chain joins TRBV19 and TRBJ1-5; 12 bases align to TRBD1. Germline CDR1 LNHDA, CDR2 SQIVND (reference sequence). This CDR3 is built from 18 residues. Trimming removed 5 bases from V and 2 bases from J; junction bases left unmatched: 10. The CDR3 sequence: CASSSWDRGLRGNQPQHF. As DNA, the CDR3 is TGTGCCAGTAGTTCCTGGGACAGGGGGCTAAGGGGCAATCAGCCCCAGCATTTT.

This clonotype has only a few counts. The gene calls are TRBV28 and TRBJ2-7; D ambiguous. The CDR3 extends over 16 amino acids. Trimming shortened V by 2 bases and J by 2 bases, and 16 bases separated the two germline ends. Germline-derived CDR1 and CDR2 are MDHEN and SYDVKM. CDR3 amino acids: CASSLEIRADTYEQYF. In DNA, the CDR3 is TGTGCCAGCAGTTTAGAGATAAGGGCGGATACCTACGAGCAGTACTTC. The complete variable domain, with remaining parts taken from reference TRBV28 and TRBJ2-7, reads DVKVTQSSRYLVKRTGEKVFLECVQDMDHENMFWYRQDPGLGLRLIYFSYDVKMKEKGDIPEGYSVSREKKERFSLILESASTNQTSMYLCASSLEIRADTYEQYFGPGTRLTVT.

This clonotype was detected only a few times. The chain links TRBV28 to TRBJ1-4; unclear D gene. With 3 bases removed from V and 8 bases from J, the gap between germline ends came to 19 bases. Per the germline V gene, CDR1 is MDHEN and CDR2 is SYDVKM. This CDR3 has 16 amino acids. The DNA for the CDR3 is TGTGCCAGCAGTTTTGGGTTGTCAGACTTAGGGGAAAAACTGTTTTTT. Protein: CASSFGLSDLGEKLFF.

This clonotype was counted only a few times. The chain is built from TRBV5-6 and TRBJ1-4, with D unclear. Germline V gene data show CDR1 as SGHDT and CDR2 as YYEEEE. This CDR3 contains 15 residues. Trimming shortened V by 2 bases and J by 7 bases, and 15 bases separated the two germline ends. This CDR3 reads CASSFRRVHGEKLFF. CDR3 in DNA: TGTGCCAGCAGCTTTCGGCGCGTACACGGTGAAAAACTGTTTTTT.

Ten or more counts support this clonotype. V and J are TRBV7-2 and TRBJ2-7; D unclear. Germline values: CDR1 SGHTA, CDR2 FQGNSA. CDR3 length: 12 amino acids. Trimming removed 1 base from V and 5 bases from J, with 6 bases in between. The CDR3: CASSLDYDEQYF. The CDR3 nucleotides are TGTGCCAGCAGCTTAGACTACGACGAGCAGTACTTC. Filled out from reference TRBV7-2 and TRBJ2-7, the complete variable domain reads GAGVSQSPSNKVTEKGKDVELRCDPISGHTALYWYRQSLGQGLEFLIYFQGNSAPDKSGLPSDRFSAERTGGSVSTLTIQRTQQEDSAVYLCASSLDYDEQYFGPGTRLTVT.

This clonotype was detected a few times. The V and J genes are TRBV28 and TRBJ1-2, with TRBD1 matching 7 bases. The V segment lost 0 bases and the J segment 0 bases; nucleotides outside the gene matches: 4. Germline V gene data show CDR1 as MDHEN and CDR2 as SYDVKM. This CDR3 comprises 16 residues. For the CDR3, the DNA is TGTGCCAGCAGTTTATGGGCAGGGGGTTCTAACTATGGCTACACCTTC. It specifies CASSLWAGGSNYGYTF.

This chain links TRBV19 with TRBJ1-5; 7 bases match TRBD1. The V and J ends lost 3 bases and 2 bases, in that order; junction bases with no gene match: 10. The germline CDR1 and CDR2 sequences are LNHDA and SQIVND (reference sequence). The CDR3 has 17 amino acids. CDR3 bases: TGTGCCAGTAGTATGTCGGAGGGGGCGGTGGGCAATCAGCCCCAGCATTTT. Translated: CASSMSEGAVGNQPQHF.

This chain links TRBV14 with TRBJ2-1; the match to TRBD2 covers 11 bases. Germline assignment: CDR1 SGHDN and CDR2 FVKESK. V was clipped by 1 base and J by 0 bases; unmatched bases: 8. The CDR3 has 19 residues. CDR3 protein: CASSQGPWGLADSYNEQFF. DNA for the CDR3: TGTGCCAGCAGCCAAGGTCCTTGGGGACTAGCGGACTCCTACAATGAGCAGTTCTTC. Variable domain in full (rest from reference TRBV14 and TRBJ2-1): EAGVTQFPSHSVIEKGQTVTLRCDPISGHDNLYWYRRVMGKEIKFLLHFVKESKQDESGMPNNRFLAERTGGTYSTLKVQPAELEDSGVYFCASSQGPWGLADSYNEQFFGPGTRLTVL.